The rows below give T cell receptor beta chains drawn from one sample of a study of CD8+CD57+ T cells in acquired aplastic anemia. In TCRdb, the reads were re-called with MiXCR into one record per CDR3 protein. The sample records about half a million distinct CDR3 sequences, about a third being singletons. The sequenced material came from sorted CD4+, CD8+, or CD8+CD57+ T cells (not recorded which) from PBMCs. The receptors here all came from a human donor with aplastic anemia. The CDR3 runs from the conserved cysteine through the conserved F or W.

v_call	j_call	cdr3_aa
TRBV9	TRBJ2-2	CASSVATGAANTGELFF
TRBV12-3/TRBV12-4	TRBJ1-3	CASSEGRPGNTIYF
TRBV10-1	TRBJ1-2	CASSESDRTPYGYTF
TRBV2	TRBJ1-5	CASSVRQGFGNQPQHF
TRBV10-3	TRBJ2-1	CAIREDSYNEQFF
TRBV10-1	TRBJ1-6	CSSSAIGGNSPLHF
TRBV10-3	TRBJ1-2	CAISEGQDYGYTF
TRBV10-1	TRBJ2-7	CASSQAGGRGEQYF
TRBV5-4	TRBJ1-6	CASSLRQGTDSPLHF
TRBV14	TRBJ2-3	CASSPTFYPAGTDTQYF
TRBV20-1	TRBJ2-1	CSVLPSAYNEQFF
TRBV10-3	TRBJ2-7	CAISDRTRSSYEQYF
TRBV20-1	TRBJ2-3	CSARAGTGNTDTQYF
TRBV24-1	TRBJ2-2	CATSDPLGGMDTGELFF
TRBV20-1	TRBJ2-3	CSAREDTQYF
TRBV19	TRBJ1-6	CASSSLGSSQYNSPLHF
TRBV10-3	TRBJ2-1	CAISETGGYYNEQFF
TRBV6-4	TRBJ2-4	CASSVVDGDIQYF
TRBV5-1	TRBJ1-4	CASSLTAGTNEKLFF
TRBV12-3/TRBV12-4	TRBJ1-3	CASSLTGGFNYF
TRBV10-2	TRBJ1-1	CAIATGEYGEAFF
TRBV10-3	TRBJ2-7	CASSYPPWLQYF
TRBV20-1	TRBJ2-3	CSKASGSGGTDTQYF
TRBV25-1	TRBJ2-7	CASRQGATAYEQYF
TRBV11-2	TRBJ2-1	CASSQGPLKQFF
TRBV20-1	TRBJ2-5	CSASSTKETQYF
TRBV7-2	NA	CASSLRFGVSPDEQYF
TRBV12-3/TRBV12-4	TRBJ2-3	CASSLQVSYTQYF
TRBV19	TRBJ2-2	CASTVQGRRSGELFF
TRBV5-1	TRBJ2-2	CASTPGQGTGELFF
TRBV20-1	TRBJ2-2	CSLSRNTGELFF
TRBV3-1	TRBJ1-1	CASRGDRMNTEAFF
TRBV2	TRBJ2-1	CASKGGSGTSYNEQFF
TRBV20-1	TRBJ2-7	CSAKEGSNEQYF
TRBV19	TRBJ1-6	CASSSLETGVSPLHF
TRBV12-3/TRBV12-4	TRBJ1-2	CASSWDPGTVYGYTF
TRBV20-1	TRBJ1-1	CSARDTGGDTEAFF
TRBV10-2	TRBJ2-7	CASSPQMAGEQYF
TRBV3-1	TRBJ2-5	CASSQDPTQYF
TRBV12-3/TRBV12-4	TRBJ1-5	CASSTRQSNQPQHF
TRBV7-6	TRBJ2-1	CASSLAGGKINEQFF
TRBV6-1	TRBJ2-7	CASSERGSPDEQYF
TRBV2	TRBJ2-5	CASMGSAGLGETQYF
TRBV7-2	TRBJ1-1	CASSREPGSEAFF
TRBV30	TRBJ1-3	CAWSTGLLNTIYF
TRBV9	TRBJ1-2	CASRTYHGYTF